The 3 T cell receptor beta chains in this list originate from one sample, sequenced in a study of blood T cell repertoires in COVID-19. The method was immunoSEQ multiplex PCR; TCRdb's version includes in-frame clones alone and lacks a portion of them. The sample shows about 140,000 clones, around 88% of them seen only once. The sample taken for sequencing was peripheral blood. The receptors here all came from a woman between 55 and 75 years old with acute or convalescent COVID-19.

CDR3 bases: TGTGCCAGCAGCTCGACCAACCCCCTGAGAGAGAGGTACGAGCAGTACTTC. Amino acids: CASSSTNPLRERYEQYF. This sequence joins TRBV7-9 and TRBJ2-7, with no clear D. The V gene's germline CDR1 is SEHNR and CDR2 FQNEAQ (reference sequence). The CDR3 has 17 residues. Trimming took 4 bases from V and 4 from J, leaving 23 bases between them.

The rearrangement uses TRBV5-1 and TRBJ1-4; 10 bases align to TRBD1. This CDR3 spans 15 amino acids. CDR1 and CDR2 (germline): SGHRS, YFSETQ. Trimming at V came to 2 bases and at J to 5 bases, leaving 3 bases not matched to a gene. The CDR3 nucleotides read TGCGCCAGCAGCTTCCGGGGACAGGGGAATGAAAAACTGTTTTTT. Protein product: CASSFRGQGNEKLFF.

V usage is TRBV28 and J usage is TRBJ1-5, with 7 bases lining up with TRBD1. The CDR3 runs 16 residues. The J segment lost 4 bases and the V segment lost 6 bases, leaving 12 bases of the junction unmatched. Germline V gene data show CDR1 as MDHEN and CDR2 as SYDVKM. The CDR3 spells CASSKDRQSLNQPQHF. The CDR3 nucleotides read TGTGCCAGCAGCAAGGACAGGCAGTCGCTTAATCAGCCCCAGCATTTT.